The sequence of this T cell receptor (beta chain) was determined in a study of chemoradiotherapy in HPV16-positive cancers. General observations from the study: Non-HPV-specific T cells did not expand in tumors during treatment, whereas candidate HPV-specific clones and E7-related motifs did.

For this clone: Its matching antigen is unknown.

TCRdb's table, derived via immunoSEQ multiplex PCR, lists solely in-frame clones and lacks some. The sample consists of approximately 15,000 clones, around 78% of them appearing once. Sampling was performed from a patient who underwent chemoradiotherapy. This TCR came from a human donor with HPV-associated anogenital cancer.

The CDR3 bases are TGTGCCAGCAGCCCGGGACAGATCAAGACCCAGTACTTC. This encodes CASSPGQIKTQYF. This chain links TRBV5-6 with TRBJ2-5; 7 positions agree with TRBD1. Germline CDR1 and CDR2: SGHDT and YYEEEE. Trimming at V came to 4 bases and at J to 6 bases, leaving 6 bases not matched to a gene. The CDR3 is made up of 13 amino acids.